The present T cell receptor beta chain was sequenced within a study of blood T cell repertoires in COVID-19. Study-level information: Spain, Italy and the United States supplied samples that represented acute and convalescent COVID-19. In each case, the material was cDNA or gDNA derived from T cells, B-cell-depleted T cells, or PBMCs.

Germline assignment: CDR1 LGHNA and CDR2 YSLEER. Between the trimmed V and J ends, which lost 0 bases and 5 bases, there was a span of 13 bases. The CDR3 runs 16 residues. As handled by the study authors: The authors estimated nucleated cell counts from reference gene primer amplification. The method was immunoSEQ multiplex PCR; TCRdb's version includes in-frame clones alone and lacks a portion of them. From that table come the V and J calls and clone size; the DNA was used to work out D and trimming. The sample holds 200,000 or so clones, less than 90% seen once. J is TRBJ1-4 and V is TRBV4-3; tentatively, D is TRBD1 (5 bases). Material for sequencing was peripheral blood. The sequence derives from a man between 65 and 79 years old with active or convalescent COVID-19. The CDR3 nucleotides read TGCGCCAGCAGCCAAGATGGCGGGGGGTGGAATGAAAAACTGTTTTTT. Its protein is CASSQDGGGWNEKLFF.